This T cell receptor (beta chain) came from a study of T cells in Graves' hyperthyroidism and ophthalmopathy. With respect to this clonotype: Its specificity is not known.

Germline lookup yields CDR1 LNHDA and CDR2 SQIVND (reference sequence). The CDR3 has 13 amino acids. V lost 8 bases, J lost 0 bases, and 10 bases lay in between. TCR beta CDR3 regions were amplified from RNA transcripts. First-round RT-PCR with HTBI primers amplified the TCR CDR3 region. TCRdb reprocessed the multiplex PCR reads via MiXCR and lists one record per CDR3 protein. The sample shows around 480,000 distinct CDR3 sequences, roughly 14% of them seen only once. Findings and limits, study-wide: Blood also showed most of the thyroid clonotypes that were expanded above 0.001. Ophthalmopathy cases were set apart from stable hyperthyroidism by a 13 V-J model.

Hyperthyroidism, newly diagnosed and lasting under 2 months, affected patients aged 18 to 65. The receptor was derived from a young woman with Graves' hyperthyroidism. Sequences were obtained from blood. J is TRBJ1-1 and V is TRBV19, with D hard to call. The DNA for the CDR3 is TGTGCCAGTCAAGGAGTAATGAACACTGAAGCTTTCTTT. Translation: CASQGVMNTEAFF. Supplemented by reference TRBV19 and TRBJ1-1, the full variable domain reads DGGITQSPKYLFRKEGQNVTLSCEQNLNHDAMYWYRQDPGQGLRLIYYSQIVNDFQKGDIAEGYSVSREKKESFPLTVTSAQKNPTAFYLCASQGVMNTEAFFGQGTRLTVV.